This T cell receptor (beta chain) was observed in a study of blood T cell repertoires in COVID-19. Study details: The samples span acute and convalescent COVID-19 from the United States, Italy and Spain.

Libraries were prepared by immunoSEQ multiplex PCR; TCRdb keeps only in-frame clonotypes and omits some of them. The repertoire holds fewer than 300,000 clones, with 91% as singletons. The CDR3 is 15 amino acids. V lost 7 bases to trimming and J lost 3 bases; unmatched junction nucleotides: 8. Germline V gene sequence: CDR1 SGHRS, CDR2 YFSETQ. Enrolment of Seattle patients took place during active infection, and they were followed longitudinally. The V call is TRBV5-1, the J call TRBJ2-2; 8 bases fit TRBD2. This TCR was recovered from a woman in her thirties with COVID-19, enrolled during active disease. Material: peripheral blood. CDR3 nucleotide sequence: TGCGCCAGCCATCCCGGGGGGGGCGACACCGGGGAGCTGTTTTTT. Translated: CASHPGGGDTGELFF.